The 2 T cell receptor beta chains in this list originate from one sample, sequenced in a study of T cell repertoires in cytomegalovirus infection (dated by TCRdb to between 2018 and 2021). The treatment or condition label, as the study defines it: in vitro stimulation with specific CMV peptide epitopes to enrich CMV-specific T cells. Antigens of these TCRs are unknown. The sequencer listed for this sample is Illumina HiSeq 1500. In TCRdb, the public reads were trimmed at Q25 with fastp and aligned with MiXCR, with productive beta chains retained. Rows with a matching CDR3 protein are joined into one entry that keeps the most common DNA and genes. This sample holds around 360,000 distinct CDR3 sequences; about 35% were observed only once. The ten largest clones capture approximately 13% of the sample. The sample consisted of cultured PBMCs, taken from culture after CMV antigen stimulation. The receptor set was obtained from a human donor in good health (CMV status not recorded). Some clones in this sample may be carry-over from other donors' samples.

This chain uses TRBV6-2 or TRBV6-3 with TRBJ1-1; tentatively, D is TRBD1 (6 bases). Germline V gene data show CDR1 as MNHEY and CDR2 as SVGEGT. The CDR3 is 15 amino acids. V was shortened by 0 bases and J by 0 bases, with 8 bases between the two germline ends. In nucleotides, the CDR3 is TGTGCCAGCAGTTACTCCAGGGGATTGAACACTGAAGCTTTCTTT. Translation gives CASSYSRGLNTEAFF.

Points on this clonotype: One end of the junction is discordant with germline, which a read error may explain. The chain has TRBV5-3 and TRBJ2-2, with D hard to call. TRBV5-3 is marked as an open reading frame, function uncertain. This CDR3 region has 14 residues. The CDR3 nucleotides are TGTGCCAGCAGCTTGCCCCGCTCCAACGGGGAGCTGTTTTTT. Its protein is CASSLPRSNGELFF.